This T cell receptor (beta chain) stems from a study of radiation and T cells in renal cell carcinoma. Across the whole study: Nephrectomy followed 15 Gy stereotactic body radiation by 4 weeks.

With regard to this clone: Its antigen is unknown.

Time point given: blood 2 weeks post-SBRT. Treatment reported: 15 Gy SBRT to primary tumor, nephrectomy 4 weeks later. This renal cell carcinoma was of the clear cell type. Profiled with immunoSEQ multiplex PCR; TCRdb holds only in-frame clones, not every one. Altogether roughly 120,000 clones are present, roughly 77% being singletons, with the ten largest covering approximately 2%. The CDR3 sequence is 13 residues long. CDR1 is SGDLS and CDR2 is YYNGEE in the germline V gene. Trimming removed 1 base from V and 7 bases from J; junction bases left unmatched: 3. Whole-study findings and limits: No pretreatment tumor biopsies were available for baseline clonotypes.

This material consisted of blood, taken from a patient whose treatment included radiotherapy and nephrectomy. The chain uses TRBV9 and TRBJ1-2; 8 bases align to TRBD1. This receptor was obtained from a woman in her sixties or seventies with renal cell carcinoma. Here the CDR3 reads CASSVQGAGGYTF. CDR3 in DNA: TGTGCCAGCAGCGTACAGGGGGCTGGTGGCTACACCTTC.